The text below deals with one T cell receptor beta chain. The antigen is not known. TCRdb independently ran MiXCR on the 5' RACE reads; one entry per CDR3 protein. The profile shows some 100,000 distinct CDR3 sequences, 11% of them singletons. This specimen belongs to a study of T-cell memory formation after mild COVID-19. General study points: Contracting clones from day 15 to 85 showed balanced CD4/CD8; later expanders favored CD4+.

Germline V gene sequence: CDR1 MGHRA, CDR2 YSYEKL. The trim removed 0 bases at V and 7 bases at J, leaving 11 bases unmatched. The CDR3 consists of 17 residues. Sequenced material: PBMCs or a T cell subset sorted from them (not recorded which). The V gene is TRBV4-1, the J gene TRBJ1-5; 8 bases map to TRBD1. The receptor's source is a man aged 18 to 29 who had mild COVID-19 (a few samples of this study predate the infection). Cell type and time point are not known. DNA of the CDR3: TGCGCCAGCAGCCAAGAACCTCCAGGGGGCGCGGAGCAGCCCCAGCATTTT. It encodes CASSQEPPGGAEQPQHF.